The table lists the clone carrying this T cell receptor beta chain with many counts. The CDR3 has 16 amino acids. The trim removed 3 bases at V and 0 bases at J, leaving 6 bases unmatched. Per germline, CDR1 MNHEY and CDR2 SVGEGT. TCRdb processed the PCR reads anew with MiXCR; each CDR3 protein has one entry. Of over 85,000 distinct CDR3 sequences detected, 20% to 25% appear once; the ten largest clones hold approximately 0.8%. This sample was taken from a study of molecular identifiers for immune sequencing clone quantification. Turning to the study itself: Replicate RNA from 20,000 or 100,000 naive CD8 T cells formed five aliquots; four were sequenced.

The TCR sequence derives from a human donor in good health. Some libraries in this study had Jurkat cell RNA spiked in. The gene calls are TRBV6-2 or TRBV6-3 and TRBJ2-5, with 8 bases lining up with TRBD1. Sequencing was done on a sample of naive CD8+ T cells from blood, with Jurkat cell RNA spiked in. Regarding subset: FACS-sorted CD8+CD4-CCR7+CD45RA+ naive T cells. The CDR3 nucleotides are TGTGCCAGCAGTTATATTTCGGACAGGGACCAAGAGACCCAGTACTTC. Amino acids: CASSYISDRDQETQYF.